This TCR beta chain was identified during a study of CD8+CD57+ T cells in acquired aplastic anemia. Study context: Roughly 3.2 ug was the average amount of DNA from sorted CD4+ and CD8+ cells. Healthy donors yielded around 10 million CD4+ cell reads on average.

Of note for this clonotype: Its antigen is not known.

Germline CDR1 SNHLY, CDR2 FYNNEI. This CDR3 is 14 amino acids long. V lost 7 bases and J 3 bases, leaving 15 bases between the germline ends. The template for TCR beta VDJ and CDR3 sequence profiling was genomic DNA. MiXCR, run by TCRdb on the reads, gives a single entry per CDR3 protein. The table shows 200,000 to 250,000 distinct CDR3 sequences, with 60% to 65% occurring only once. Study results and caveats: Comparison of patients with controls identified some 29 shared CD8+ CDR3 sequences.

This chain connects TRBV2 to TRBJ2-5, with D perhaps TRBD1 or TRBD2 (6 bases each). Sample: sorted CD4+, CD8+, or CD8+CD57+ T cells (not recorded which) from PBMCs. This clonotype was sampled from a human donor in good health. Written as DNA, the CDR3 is TGTGCCAGCACCGATGGAGGGGGGAAAGAGACCCAGTACTTC. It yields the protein CASTDGGGKETQYF.